Below, 21 T cell receptor beta chains from the same sample are listed, as sequenced in a study of blood T cells in healthy people across ages. Through a sample-barcoded 5' primer and a J-beta primer mix, a second PCR was run for roughly 6 to 12 cycles. Via MiXCR, TCRdb re-called the 5' RACE reads, giving one row per CDR3 protein. The table records about a million distinct CDR3 sequences, more than 30% of them present only once. Sequencing was performed on blood. These receptors were taken from a man aged 18 to 29 in good health.

In this sample, this clonotype turned up a few times. The junction shows a germline mismatch at one end, possibly a read error. The chain has TRBV20-1 and TRBJ2-3; 10 bases align to TRBD2. The length of the CDR3 is 13 residues. Germline lookup yields CDR1 DFQATT and CDR2 SNEGSKA (reference sequence). The CDR3 DNA reads TGCAATGCTGTTAGCGGGGGGACAGATACGCAGTATTTT. Its translation: CNAVSGGTDTQYF.

This clonotype was observed once. Here the CDR3 DNA reads TGTGCCAGCAGTCCCCGGGACAGGGGATCCTACTACGAGCAGTACTTC. Translating it yields CASSPRDRGSYYEQYF. The chain carries TRBV12-3 or TRBV12-4 and TRBJ2-7; 10 bases are shared with TRBD1. V shed 5 bases, J shed 3 bases, and the junction held 10 bases outside the gene matches. The CDR3 covers 16 residues.

Points on this clonotype: Mismatch with germline at one junction end may stem from a read error. The rearrangement joins TRBV6-1 to TRBJ1-1; TRBD1 matches at 8 bases. This CDR3 region has 17 residues. The germline V gene has CDR1 MNHNS and CDR2 SASEGT. CDR3 amino acids: CPSVPRGRPMKNTEAFF. In DNA, the CDR3 is TGTCCCAGCGTACCCAGGGGGCGACCCATGAAGAACACTGAAGCTTTCTTT.

In this sample, this clonotype turned up many times. An end of the junction differs from the germline gene, which may be a read error. The V call is TRBV4-2, the J call TRBJ2-3, with D unclear. CDR1 is LGHNA and CDR2 is YNFKEQ in the germline V gene. There are 14 residues in the CDR3. The CDR3 DNA reads as TGCGCCAGCAGCCAAGGTGGAGGCACAGATACGCAGTATTTT. It yields the protein CASSQGGGTDTQYF.

The V gene is TRBV20-1, the J gene TRBJ1-1; D unclear. CDR1 is DFQATT and CDR2 is SNEGSKA in the germline V gene (reference sequence). The CDR3 is 13 amino acids. V lost 1 base, J lost 2 bases, and 8 bases lay in between. The CDR3 reads CSARGAFNTEAFF. The CDR3 DNA reads TGCAGTGCTAGAGGAGCGTTCAACACTGAAGCTTTCTTT.

The gene calls are TRBV5-1 and TRBJ1-2; D is unclear. From germline, CDR1 is SGHRS and CDR2 YFSETQ. CDR3 size: 15 residues. The V gene lost 5 bases and the J gene lost 8 bases, with 22 bases spanning the gap. The CDR3 sequence: CASREVDGRGKGYTF. The CDR3 bases are TGCGCCAGCAGAGAAGTGGACGGGCGAGGAAAGGGCTACACCTTC.

This clonotype was recorded a few times. CDR3 region: CASSLLTQGSTDTQYF. CDR3 DNA sequence: TGTGCCAGCAGCTTATTAACACAAGGGAGCACAGATACGCAGTATTTT. The chain links TRBV5-4 to TRBJ2-3; D unclear. The germline V and J ends were trimmed by 2 bases and 0 bases, with 13 bases remaining between them. Germline lookup yields CDR1 SGHNT and CDR2 YYREEE (reference sequence). This CDR3 spans 16 amino acids.

V gene TRBV6-2 or TRBV6-3 combines with J gene TRBJ1-2; tentatively, D is TRBD1 (5 bases). CDR3 length: 16 amino acids. Germline values: CDR1 MNHEY, CDR2 SVGEGT. Trimming took off 7 bases at V and 5 bases at J, with 23 bases between the two ends. The CDR3 DNA reads TGTGCCAGCACCCCTTTGGAGGGGAAAGTGGCTTATGGCTACACCTTC. Amino acid sequence: CASTPLEGKVAYGYTF.

This chain connects TRBV6-2 or TRBV6-3 to TRBJ2-5, with 10 bases matching TRBD1. The tail of the sequence fits TRBJ2-7 better, so the J call may be wrong. The CDR3 runs to 16 residues. CDR1 and CDR2 (germline): MNHEY, SVGEGT. The CDR3 DNA is TGTGCCAGCAGTTACCCCGGGACAGGGGTAATAGGCGAGCAGTACTTC. Amino acids: CASSYPGTGVIGEQYF.

Note on this clonotype: This may be a read error: a much more frequent sequence differs by one nucleotide. Written as DNA, the CDR3 is TGTGCCAGCAGCTTTTCAGGGGTGCGTGAGCAGTACTTC. Its protein product is CASSFSGVREQYF. The J gene is TRBJ2-5, the V gene TRBV7-2, with TRBD1 as a possible D gene (6 bases). The germline V gene has CDR1 SGHTA and CDR2 FQGNSA. Trimming took 3 bases from V and 11 from J, leaving 16 bases between them. The CDR3 spans 13 residues.

CDR3 coding DNA: TGTGCCAGCAGTTCTGGGGCCCCGGGAAGGGCAGATACGCAGTATTTT. This gives the protein CASSSGAPGRADTQYF. This chain uses TRBV12-3 or TRBV12-4 with TRBJ2-3; either TRBD1 or TRBD2 may fit D (5 bases each). V lost 4 bases and J 4 bases, leaving 18 bases between the germline ends. The CDR3 extends over 16 amino acids.

The chain links TRBV27 to TRBJ1-2; TRBD1 is a possible D gene (5 bases). Germline V gene data show CDR1 as MNHEY and CDR2 as SMNVEV (reference sequence). Trimming removed 2 bases at V and 4 bases at J, with 20 bases between. The CDR3 runs 17 residues. Here the CDR3 DNA reads TGTGCCAGCAGTTTAGATTCGGATGGGGGACTCTCCTATGGCTACACCTTC. This translates into CASSLDSDGGLSYGYTF.

J is TRBJ2-1 and V is TRBV30, with 8 bases lining up with TRBD1. The CDR3 consists of 13 residues. Germline CDR1 is GTSNPN and CDR2 is SVGIG (reference sequence). Unmatched junction bases numbered 5, after V lost 2 bases and J lost 8 bases. DNA of the CDR3: TGTGCCTGGAGTCGGGACAGGTATTATGAGCAGTTCTTC. It codes for CAWSRDRYYEQFF.

The rearrangement joins TRBV5-6 to TRBJ2-1; 9 bases map to TRBD1. V was pared by 1 base and J by 0 bases, with 5 bases of the junction left unmatched. The CDR3 has 17 residues. Germline CDR1 reads SGHDT; CDR2 reads YYEEEE. The CDR3 DNA is TGTGCCAGCAGCTTGAGGACAGGGGTAAGCTCCTACAATGAGCAGTTCTTC. Translated: CASSLRTGVSSYNEQFF. The full variable domain, in which reference TRBV5-6 and TRBJ2-1 provide the parts outside the CDR3, is DAGVTQSPTHLIKTRGQQVTLRCSPKSGHDTVSWYQQALGQGPQFIFQYYEEEERQRGNFPDRFSGHQFPNYSSELNVNALLLGDSALYLCASSLRTGVSSYNEQFFGPGTRLTVL.

The V and J genes are TRBV6-2 or TRBV6-3 and TRBJ2-2, with TRBD2 as a possible D gene (5 bases). V lost 6 bases and J 7 bases, leaving 12 bases between the germline ends. The V gene's germline CDR1 is MNHEY and CDR2 SVGEGT. The CDR3 contains 13 residues. The CDR3 loop is CASSPTGYGELFF. The CDR3 nucleotides are TGTGCCAGCAGCCCCACGGGGTACGGGGAGCTGTTTTTT.

This sequence joins TRBV6-5 and TRBJ2-7; no clear D gene. This CDR3 comprises 13 residues. CDR1 is MNHEY and CDR2 is SVGAGI in the germline V gene. Between the trimmed V and J ends, which lost 0 bases and 3 bases, there was a span of 6 bases. The CDR3: CASSYSSYYEQYF. The CDR3 nucleotides are TGTGCCAGCAGTTACTCTAGCTACTACGAGCAGTACTTC.

The table lists this clonotype with many counts. This chain connects TRBV12-3 or TRBV12-4 to TRBJ2-1; 8 bases are a match to TRBD2. The CDR3 loop spans 14 amino acids. Unmatched junction bases numbered 8, after V lost 6 bases and J lost 7 bases. The CDR3 DNA reads as TGTGCCAGCAGACCGGGACTAGATGATAATGAGCAGTTCTTC. Its protein is CASRPGLDDNEQFF.

The rearrangement links TRBV5-1 to TRBJ2-1; D gene unclear. This CDR3 is built from 16 residues. Trimming removed 3 bases at V and 7 bases at J, with 20 bases between. CDR1 and CDR2 (germline): SGHRS, YFSETQ. CDR3 DNA: TGCGCCAGCAGCTCTCGGGTTGACGTGGGGTATAATGAGCAGTTCTTC. It encodes CASSSRVDVGYNEQFF.

In its sample, this clonotype was seen many times. The chain links TRBV7-9 to TRBJ2-7, with TRBD2 identical over 15 bases. CDR1 and CDR2 from the germline V gene are SEHNR and FQNEAQ (reference sequence). V lost 6 bases to trimming and J lost 7 bases; unmatched junction nucleotides: 4. This CDR3 has 14 residues. Here the CDR3 reads CASSGLAGGNEQYF. Here the CDR3 DNA reads TGTGCCAGCAGTGGACTAGCGGGGGGGAATGAGCAGTACTTC.

The chain is built from TRBV7-9 and TRBJ2-1, with D perhaps matching TRBD1 (5 bases). The V gene lost 5 bases and the J gene lost 5 bases, with 10 bases spanning the gap. Germline assignment: CDR1 SEHNR and CDR2 FQNEAQ (reference sequence). There are 13 residues in the CDR3. The CDR3 is CASSLRQNNEQFF. As DNA, the CDR3 is TGTGCCAGCAGCCTACGACAGAACAATGAGCAGTTCTTC.

In this sample, this clonotype turned up once. The J gene is TRBJ1-5, the V gene TRBV6-5; D is possibly TRBD1 (6 bases). With 10 bases removed from V and 11 bases from J, the gap between germline ends came to 21 bases. The CDR3 sequence is 13 residues long. Per germline, CDR1 MNHEY and CDR2 SVGAGI. The CDR3 sequence: CATKREGGSAQHF. As DNA, the CDR3 is TGTGCCACCAAGAGGGAGGGGGGTTCGGCCCAGCATTTT.